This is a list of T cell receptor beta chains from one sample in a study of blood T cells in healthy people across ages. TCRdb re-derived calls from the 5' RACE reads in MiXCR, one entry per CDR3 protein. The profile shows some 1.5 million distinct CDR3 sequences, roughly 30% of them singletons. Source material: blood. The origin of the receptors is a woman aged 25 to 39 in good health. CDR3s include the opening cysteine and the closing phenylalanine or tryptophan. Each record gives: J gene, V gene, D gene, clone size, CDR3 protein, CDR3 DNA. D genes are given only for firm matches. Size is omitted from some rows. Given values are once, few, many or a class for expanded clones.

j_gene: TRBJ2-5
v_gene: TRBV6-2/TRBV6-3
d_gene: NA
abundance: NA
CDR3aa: CASSHTHKRETQYF
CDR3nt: TGTGCCAGCAGCCACACACACAAGAGAGAGACCCAGTACTTC

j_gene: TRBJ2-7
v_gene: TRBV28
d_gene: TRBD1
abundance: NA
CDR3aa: CASRPGQVTYEQYF
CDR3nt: TGTGCCAGCAGGCCGGGACAGGTAACTTACGAGCAGTACTTC

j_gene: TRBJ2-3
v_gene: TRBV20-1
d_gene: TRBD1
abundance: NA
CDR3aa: CSASPGQGSTDTQYF
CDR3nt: TGCAGTGCTAGCCCGGGACAGGGGAGCACAGATACGCAGTATTTT

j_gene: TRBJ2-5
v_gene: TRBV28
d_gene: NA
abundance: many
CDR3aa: CASSTGTVQETQYF
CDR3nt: TGTGCCAGCAGCACCGGGACGGTACAAGAGACCCAGTACTTC

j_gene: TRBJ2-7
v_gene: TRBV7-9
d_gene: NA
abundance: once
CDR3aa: CASSPFPGQYF
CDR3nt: TGTGCCAGCAGCCCATTTCCCGGGCAGTACTTC

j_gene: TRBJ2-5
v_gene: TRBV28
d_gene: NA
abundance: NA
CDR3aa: CASSLLAGVSQETQYF
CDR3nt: TGTGCCAGCAGTTTACTGGCAGGAGTTTCACAAGAGACCCAGTACTTC

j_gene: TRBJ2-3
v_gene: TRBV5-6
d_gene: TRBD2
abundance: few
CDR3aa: CASSLLGSSGGPDTQYF
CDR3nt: TGTGCCAGCAGCTTGTTAGGGTCTAGCGGGGGCCCAGATACGCAGTATTTT

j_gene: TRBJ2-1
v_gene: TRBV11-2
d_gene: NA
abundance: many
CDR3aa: CASSLDGAAVNEQFF
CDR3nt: TGTGCCAGCAGCTTAGACGGGGCGGCGGTCAATGAGCAGTTCTTC

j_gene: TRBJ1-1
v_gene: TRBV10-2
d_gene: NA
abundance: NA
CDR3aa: CASSESRTRNTEAFF
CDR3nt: TGCGCCAGCAGTGAGTCTAGGACAAGGAACACTGAAGCTTTCTTT

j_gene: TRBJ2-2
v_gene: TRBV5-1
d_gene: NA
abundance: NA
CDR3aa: CASSLVRGANTGELFF
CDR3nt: TGCGCCAGCAGCTTGGTTCGCGGAGCGAACACCGGGGAGCTGTTTTTT

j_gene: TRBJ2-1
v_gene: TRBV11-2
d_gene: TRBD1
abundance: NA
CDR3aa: CACSLTGFSNEQFF
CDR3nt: TGTGCCTGCAGCTTGACAGGGTTCAGCAATGAGCAGTTCTTC

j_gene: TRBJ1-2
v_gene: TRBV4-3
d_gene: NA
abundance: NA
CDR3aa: CASSQDSTPGFYGYTF
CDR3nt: TGCGCCAGCAGCCAAGATTCCACCCCGGGATTTTATGGCTACACCTTC

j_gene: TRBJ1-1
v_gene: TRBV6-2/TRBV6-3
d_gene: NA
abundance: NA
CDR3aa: CASSEQGGSTEAFF
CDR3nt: TGTGCCAGCAGCGAACAGGGAGGGAGCACTGAAGCTTTCTTT

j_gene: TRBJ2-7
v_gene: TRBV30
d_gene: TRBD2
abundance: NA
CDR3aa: CAWSAPGLVIYEQYF
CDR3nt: TGTGCCTGGAGTGCTCCGGGACTAGTCATCTACGAGCAGTACTTC

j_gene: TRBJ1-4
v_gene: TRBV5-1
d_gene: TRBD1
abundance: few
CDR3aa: CASSGGGVEKLFF
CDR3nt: TGCGCCAGCAGCGGAGGGGGCGTCGAAAAACTGTTTTTT

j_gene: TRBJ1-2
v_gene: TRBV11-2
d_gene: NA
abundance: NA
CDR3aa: CASSLDQRAGGYTF
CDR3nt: TGTGCCAGCAGCTTAGATCAGAGGGCAGGTGGCTACACCTTC

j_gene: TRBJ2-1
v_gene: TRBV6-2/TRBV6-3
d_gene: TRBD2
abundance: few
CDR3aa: CASSPPGLEARNEQFF
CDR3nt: TGTGCCAGCAGCCCTCCGGGACTAGAGGCCCGCAATGAGCAGTTCTTC

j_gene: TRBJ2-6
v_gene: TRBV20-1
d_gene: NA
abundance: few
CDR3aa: CSARDPVEANVLTF
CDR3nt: TGCAGTGCTAGAGATCCCGTTGAGGCCAACGTCCTGACTTTC

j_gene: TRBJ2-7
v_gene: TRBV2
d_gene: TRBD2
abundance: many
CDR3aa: CASTAGLAGSYEQYF
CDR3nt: TGTGCCAGCACCGCAGGACTAGCGGGGTCCTACGAGCAGTACTTC

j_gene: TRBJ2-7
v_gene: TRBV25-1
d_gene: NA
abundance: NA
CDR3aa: CATLLDGGTSYEQYF
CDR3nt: TGTGCCACCCTACTGGACGGCGGGACTTCGTACGAGCAGTACTTC

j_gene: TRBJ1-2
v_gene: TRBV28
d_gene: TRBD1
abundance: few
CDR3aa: CASSTGDRSYTF
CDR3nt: TGTGCCAGCAGTACAGGGGATCGGAGCTACACCTTC

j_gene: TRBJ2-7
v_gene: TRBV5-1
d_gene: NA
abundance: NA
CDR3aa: CASSLARTDLYEQYF
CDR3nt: TGCGCCAGCAGCTTGGCGAGGACGGACCTCTACGAGCAGTACTTC

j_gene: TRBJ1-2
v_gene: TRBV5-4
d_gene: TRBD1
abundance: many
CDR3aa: CASSFQDRRGYTF
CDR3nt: TGTGCCAGCAGCTTCCAGGACAGGAGAGGCTACACCTTC

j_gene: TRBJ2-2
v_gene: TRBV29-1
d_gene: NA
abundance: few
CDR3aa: CSGRWLNTGELFF
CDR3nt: TGCAGCGGTCGATGGTTGAACACCGGGGAGCTGTTTTTT

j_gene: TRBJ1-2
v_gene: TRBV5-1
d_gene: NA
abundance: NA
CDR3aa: CASSFLQGGDYTF
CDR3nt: TGCGCCAGCAGCTTCCTACAGGGAGGGGACTACACCTTC

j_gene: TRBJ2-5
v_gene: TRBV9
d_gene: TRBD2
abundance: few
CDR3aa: CASSHPYSGGDQETQYF
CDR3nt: TGTGCCAGCAGCCACCCTTACAGCGGGGGGGACCAAGAGACCCAGTACTTC

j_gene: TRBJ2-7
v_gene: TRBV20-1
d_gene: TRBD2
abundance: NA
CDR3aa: CSAGGTSSGREPQYF
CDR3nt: TGCAGTGCTGGCGGCACCTCTAGCGGACGGGAGCCGCAGTACTTC

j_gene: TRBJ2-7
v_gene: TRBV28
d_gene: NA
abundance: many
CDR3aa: CASSREGRAYEQYF
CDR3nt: TGTGCCAGCAGCCGAGAAGGCAGGGCCTACGAGCAGTACTTC

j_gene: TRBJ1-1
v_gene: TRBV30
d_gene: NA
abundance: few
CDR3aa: CAWRRGQRNTEAFF
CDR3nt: TGTGCCTGGAGACGCGGACAGAGGAACACTGAAGCTTTCTTT

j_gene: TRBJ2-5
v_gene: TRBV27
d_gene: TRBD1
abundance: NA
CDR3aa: CVGRRQGRQETQYF
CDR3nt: TGTGTCGGCAGGCGACAGGGCCGACAAGAGACCCAGTACTTC

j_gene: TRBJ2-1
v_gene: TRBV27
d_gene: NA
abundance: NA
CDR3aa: CASKVRPNEQFF
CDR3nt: TGTGCCAGCAAGGTCCGGCCCAATGAGCAGTTCTTC

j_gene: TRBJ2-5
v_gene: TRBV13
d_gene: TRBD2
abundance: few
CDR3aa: CASSHSGANQETQYF
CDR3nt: TGTGCCAGCAGCCATAGCGGGGCAAATCAAGAGACCCAGTACTTC